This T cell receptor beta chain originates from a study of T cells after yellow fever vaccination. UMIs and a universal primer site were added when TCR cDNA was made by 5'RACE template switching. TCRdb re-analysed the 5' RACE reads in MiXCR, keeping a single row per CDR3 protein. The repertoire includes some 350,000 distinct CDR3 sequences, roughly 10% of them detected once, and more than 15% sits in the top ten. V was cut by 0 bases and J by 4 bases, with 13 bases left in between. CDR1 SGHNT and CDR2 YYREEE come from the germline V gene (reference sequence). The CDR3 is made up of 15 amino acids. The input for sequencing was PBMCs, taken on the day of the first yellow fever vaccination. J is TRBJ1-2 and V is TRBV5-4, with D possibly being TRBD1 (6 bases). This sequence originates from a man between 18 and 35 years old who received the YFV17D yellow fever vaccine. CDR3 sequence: CASSLGQGSAYGYTF. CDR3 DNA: TGTGCCAGCAGCTTGGGGCAGGGGAGTGCCTATGGCTACACCTTC. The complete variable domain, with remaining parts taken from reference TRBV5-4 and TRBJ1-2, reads ETGVTQSPTHLIKTRGQQVTLRCSSQSGHNTVSWYQQALGQGPQFIFQYYREEENGRGNFPPRFSGLQFPNYSSELNVNALELDDSALYLCASSLGQGSAYGYTFGSGTRLTVV.